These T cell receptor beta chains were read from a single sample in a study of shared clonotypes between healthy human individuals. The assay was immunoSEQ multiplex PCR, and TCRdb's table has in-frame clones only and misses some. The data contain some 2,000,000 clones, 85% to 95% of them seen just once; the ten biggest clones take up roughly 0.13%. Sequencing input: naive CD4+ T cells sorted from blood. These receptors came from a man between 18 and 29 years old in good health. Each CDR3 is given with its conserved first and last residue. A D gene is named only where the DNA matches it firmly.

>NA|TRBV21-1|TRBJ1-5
CASSKVCGRERRCGNQPQHF
TGTGCCAGCAGCAAAGTTTGCGGCAGGGAGAGGCGGTGTGGCAATCAGCCCCAGCATTTT
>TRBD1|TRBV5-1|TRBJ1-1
CASSPGTGNKDTEAFF
TGCGCCAGCAGCCCCGGGACAGGGAATAAGGACACTGAAGCTTTCTTT
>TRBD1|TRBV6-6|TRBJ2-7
CASSYGTGGPYEQYF
TGTGCCAGCAGTTACGGGACAGGGGGCCCCTACGAGCAGTACTTC
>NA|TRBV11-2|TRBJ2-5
CASSLTSMETQYF
TGTGCCAGCAGCTTAACTAGCATGGAGACCCAGTACTTC
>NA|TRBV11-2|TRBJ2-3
CASSFTGGPSTDTQYF
TGTGCCAGCAGCTTCACTGGGGGACCTAGCACAGATACGCAGTATTTT
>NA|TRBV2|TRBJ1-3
CASSDTGITGNTIYF
TGTGCCAGCAGTGACACAGGGATCACTGGAAACACCATATATTTT
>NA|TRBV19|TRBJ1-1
CASSRGISATEAFF
TGTGCCAGTAGTAGAGGGATTAGCGCCACTGAAGCTTTCTTT
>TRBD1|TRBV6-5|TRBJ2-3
CASSRGPTQYF
TGTGCCAGCAGCAGGGGGCCTACGCAGTATTTT
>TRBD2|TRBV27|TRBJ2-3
CASSSRLAGYTDTQYF
TGTGCCAGCAGCTCCCGACTAGCGGGGTACACAGATACGCAGTATTTT
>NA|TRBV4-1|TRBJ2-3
CASSPLGLGFTDTQYF
TGCGCCAGCAGCCCCCTAGGTTTGGGGTTCACAGATACGCAGTATTTT
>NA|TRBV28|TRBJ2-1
CASTPTGEPYNEQFF
TGTGCCAGCACCCCGACAGGTGAACCCTACAATGAGCAGTTCTTC
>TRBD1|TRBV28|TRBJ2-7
CASSPSPGGRSYEQYF
TGTGCCAGCAGCCCATCCCCAGGGGGCCGATCGTATGAGCAGTACTTC
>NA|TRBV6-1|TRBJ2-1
CASSEQPLSGDEQFF
TGTGCCAGCAGTGAACAGCCTCTTTCTGGAGATGAGCAGTTCTTC
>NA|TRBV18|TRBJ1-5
CASSRNNQPQHF
TGTGCCAGCTCAAGGAATAATCAGCCCCAGCATTTT
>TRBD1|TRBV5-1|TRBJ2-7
CASFRDSPYEQYF
TGCGCCAGCTTTCGGGACAGCCCCTACGAGCAGTACTTC
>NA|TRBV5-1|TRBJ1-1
CASSFSSGNTEAFF
TGCGCCAGCAGCTTCTCTTCCGGGAACACTGAAGCTTTCTTT
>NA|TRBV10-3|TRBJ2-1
CAISERQPTIHNEQFF
TGTGCCATCAGTGAGAGGCAACCTACTATCCACAATGAGCAGTTCTTC
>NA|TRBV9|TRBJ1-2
CASSPRSALDYGYTF
TGTGCCAGCAGCCCGAGATCTGCTCTGGACTATGGCTACACCTTC
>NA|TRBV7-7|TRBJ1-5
CASSAQSTDSNQPQHF
TGTGCTAGCAGCGCACAATCGACAGATAGCAATCAGCCCCAGCATTTT
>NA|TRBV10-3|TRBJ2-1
CAISASGVPYNEQFF
TGTGCCATCAGTGCTTCGGGGGTCCCCTACAATGAGCAGTTCTTC